This is a list of T cell receptor beta chains from one sample in a study of blood T cell repertoires in COVID-19. Assay used: immunoSEQ multiplex PCR; TCRdb lists only in-frame clones, some missing. In the table there are 110,000 or so clones, around four fifths of which are singletons. The sequenced sample consisted of peripheral blood. The receptors stem from a woman aged 55-75 years with acute or convalescent COVID-19. The CDR3 runs from the conserved cysteine through the conserved F or W. The D gene is left open where the match is weak. A clone size is listed for some rows: how often the clone was seen (once, few, many), or a class if it is expanded.

TRBV7-9	-	-	TRBJ1-2	CASSLEWAYGYTF	TGTGCCAGCAGCTTAGAGTGGGCCTATGGCTACACCTTC
TRBV20-1	-	-	TRBJ2-1	CSAHHGPEQFF	TGCAGTGCTCACCATGGGCCGGAGCAGTTCTTC
TRBV20-1	-	once	TRBJ2-3	CSAKGTDTQYF	TGCAGTGCTAAGGGGACAGATACGCAGTATTTT
TRBV18	-	-	TRBJ1-2	CASSPPGTGYGYTF	TGTGCCAGCTCACCACCCGGGACTGGATATGGCTACACCTTC
TRBV5-4	TRBD2	-	TRBJ2-7	CASSSAAGVVGEQYF	TGTGCCAGCAGTTCAGCGGCGGGAGTAGTCGGCGAGCAGTACTTC
TRBV4-1	-	-	TRBJ2-1	CASMVPSGSNEQFF	TGCGCCAGCATGGTCCCGTCGGGGTCCAATGAGCAGTTCTTC
TRBV7-9	TRBD1	once	TRBJ1-4	CASTPPPRGQGLEKLFF	TGTGCCAGCACCCCCCCACCCAGGGGACAGGGATTAGAAAAACTGTTTTTT
TRBV5-1	TRBD2	-	TRBJ2-5	CASRVAGTSGETQYF	TGCGCCAGCAGGGTAGCCGGGACTAGCGGAGAGACCCAGTACTTC
TRBV23-1	TRBD1	-	TRBJ1-2	CASSHPLTGTGEYGYTF	TGCGCCAGCAGTCACCCGCTTACAGGGACAGGGGAATATGGCTACACCTTC
TRBV4-1	TRBD2	-	TRBJ2-3	CASSQDSGRAQYF	TGCGCCAGCAGCCAAGACAGCGGGAGGGCGCAGTATTTT
TRBV7-2	-	-	TRBJ2-2	CASSSTGYGELFF	TGTGCCAGCAGCTCGACAGGTTACGGGGAGCTGTTTTTT
TRBV27	TRBD1	-	TRBJ1-1	CASRSGGMNTEAFF	TGTGCCAGCAGGTCAGGGGGGATGAACACTGAAGCTTTCTTT
TRBV20-1	TRBD1	-	TRBJ1-1	CSASRRDSLKAFF	TGCAGTGCCAGTCGCCGGGACAGCTTGAAGGCTTTCTTT
TRBV29-1	TRBD2	-	TRBJ2-3	CSVLAGLGTDTQYF	TGCAGCGTATTAGCGGGATTGGGAACAGATACGCAGTATTTT
TRBV5-1	-	-	TRBJ2-6	CASSLVLAGANVLTF	TGCGCCAGCAGCTTGGTACTAGCTGGGGCCAACGTCCTGACTTTC
TRBV27	TRBD1	-	TRBJ1-5	CASRGDRYQPQHF	TGTGCCAGCAGGGGGGACAGATATCAGCCCCAGCATTTT
TRBV6-6	-	-	TRBJ2-1	CASSYPGTHNEQFF	TGTGCCAGCAGTTATCCCGGGACACACAATGAGCAGTTCTTC
TRBV12-5	TRBD1	once	TRBJ1-1	CASGTGGWAEAFF	TGTGCTAGTGGTACAGGGGGTTGGGCTGAAGCTTTCTTT
TRBV7-8	-	-	TRBJ1-5	CASSRHPLGGPQHF	TGTGCCAGCAGCCGGCACCCCCTTGGCGGACCCCAGCATTTT
TRBV18	-	-	TRBJ1-1	CASSPFLTPNTEAFF	TGTGCCAGCTCACCCTTCTTGACTCCGAACACTGAAGCTTTCTTT
TRBV29-1	TRBD1	-	TRBJ2-3	CSVGQGPDTQYF	TGCAGCGTTGGACAGGGCCCCGATACGCAGTATTTT
TRBV2	TRBD1	-	TRBJ1-1	CASSWGQGPSEAFF	TGTGCCAGCAGTTGGGGACAGGGCCCTTCCGAAGCTTTCTTT
TRBV29-1	-	-	TRBJ2-5	CSVETGTQYF	TGCAGCGTTGAAACGGGGACCCAGTACTTC
TRBV5-6	TRBD1	-	TRBJ2-7	CASSAAEWDSMEQYF	TGTGCCAGCAGCGCCGCAGAATGGGACAGCATGGAGCAGTACTTC
TRBV7-3	-	-	TRBJ2-7	CASSHTTVPYEQYF	TGTGCCAGCAGTCACACGACAGTCCCCTACGAGCAGTACTTC
TRBV7-9	-	-	TRBJ2-2	CASSSRDVGELFF	TGTGCCAGCAGCTCCCGGGATGTCGGGGAGCTGTTTTTT
TRBV9	TRBD2	-	TRBJ2-2	CASSVDPSGGLTGELFF	TGTGCCAGCAGCGTAGACCCTAGCGGGGGGCTCACCGGGGAGCTGTTTTTT
TRBV19	-	-	TRBJ1-3	CASSMRQALGSGNTIYF	TGTGCCAGTAGTATGCGACAGGCTCTTGGCTCTGGAAACACCATATATTTT
TRBV6-2/TRBV6-3	-	-	TRBJ1-1	CASSYSRALAEAFF	TGTGCCAGCAGTTACTCGAGGGCCCTAGCTGAAGCTTTCTTT
TRBV28	TRBD2	-	TRBJ2-5	CASRPSGGRQETQYF	TGTGCCAGCAGGCCTAGCGGGGGCCGCCAAGAGACCCAGTACTTC
TRBV6-5	-	-	TRBJ2-7	CASSYRGSYEQYF	TGTGCCAGCAGTTACCGGGGATCCTACGAGCAGTACTTC
TRBV7-9	-	once	TRBJ2-1	CASSFSNRDTEQFF	TGTGCCAGCAGCTTCTCAAACCGGGACACTGAGCAGTTCTTC
TRBV29-1	-	-	TRBJ2-1	CSVNRGGNEQFF	TGCAGCGTCAACCGAGGGGGAAATGAGCAGTTCTTC
TRBV25-1	-	-	TRBJ1-3	CASSEDIYTIYF	TGTGCCAGCAGTGAAGACATATACACCATATATTTT
TRBV4-1	TRBD1	-	TRBJ1-1	CASSRLETGAGNTEAFF	TGCGCCAGCAGCCGTCTAGAGACAGGGGCGGGTAACACTGAAGCTTTCTTT
TRBV18	TRBD1	-	TRBJ2-1	CASSPLTGVFYNEQFF	TGTGCCAGCTCACCGCTGACAGGGGTTTTTTACAATGAGCAGTTCTTC
TRBV30	-	-	TRBJ1-2	CAWSVGTGTGGRTF	-
TRBV19	TRBD1	-	TRBJ1-1	CASTYSKGAGEAFF	TGTGCCAGTACCTATTCAAAGGGGGCCGGTGAAGCTTTCTTT
TRBV3-1/TRBV3-2	-	once	TRBJ1-1	CASSPSGFDTEAFF	TGTGCCAGCAGTCCGTCGGGGTTTGACACTGAAGCTTTCTTT
TRBV5-6	-	-	TRBJ1-6	CASSWGVENSPLHF	TGTGCCAGCAGCTGGGGCGTCGAGAATTCACCCCTCCACTTT
TRBV7-2	-	-	TRBJ1-5	CASSFKTGGQPQHF	TGTGCCAGCAGCTTTAAGACAGGAGGACAGCCCCAGCATTTT
TRBV4-1	-	-	TRBJ1-5	CASSQDKQPPDQPQHF	TGCGCCAGCAGCCAAGATAAACAGCCTCCGGATCAGCCCCAGCATTTT
TRBV6-2/TRBV6-3	-	once	TRBJ2-7	CASSYSVGGPNDEQYF	TGTGCCAGCAGTTACTCGGTCGGAGGGCCCAACGACGAGCAGTACTTC
TRBV5-4	-	few	TRBJ2-7	CASSLAGSTWAYEQYF	TGTGCCAGCAGCTTGGCCGGGTCGACCTGGGCCTACGAGCAGTACTTC
TRBV2	-	-	TRBJ1-2	CASSEALYGYTF	TGTGCCAGCAGTGAAGCCCTTTATGGCTACACCTTC
TRBV30	TRBD1	-	TRBJ1-5	CAWSEGSGTGRHF	TGTGCCTGGAGCGAAGGGTCCGGGACAGGGCGGCATTTT
TRBV7-9	TRBD1	-	TRBJ2-1	CASSYQGASYNEQFF	TGTGCCAGCAGCTACCAGGGGGCTTCCTACAATGAGCAGTTCTTC
TRBV6-5	-	-	TRBJ2-7	CASSPEMGETYEQYF	TGTGCCAGCAGCCCCGAGATGGGCGAAACCTACGAGCAGTACTTC
TRBV27	-	-	TRBJ1-1	CASSLGAGMNTEAFF	TGTGCCAGCAGTTTGGGAGCGGGGATGAACACTGAAGCTTTCTTT
TRBV20-1	TRBD2	-	TRBJ2-1	CSASWASGGSYNEQFF	TGCAGTGCTAGTTGGGCCAGCGGGGGAAGTTACAATGAGCAGTTCTTC
TRBV3-1/TRBV3-2	-	-	TRBJ2-5	CASSLEETQYF	TGTGCCAGCAGCCTAGAAGAGACCCAGTACTTC
TRBV7-9	-	-	TRBJ1-3	CASSRRTAPSSGNTIYF	TGTGCCAGCAGTCGGAGGACAGCCCCGAGCTCTGGAAACACCATATATTTT
TRBV3-1/TRBV3-2	-	-	TRBJ1-2	CASRPSVGSGYTF	TGTGCCAGCAGACCTTCCGTAGGGAGTGGCTACACCTTC
TRBV19	-	-	TRBJ2-5	CASSPEGLRGKETQYF	TGTGCCAGTAGTCCGGAGGGACTCCGGGGAAAAGAGACCCAGTACTTC
TRBV28	TRBD1	-	TRBJ2-6	CASRPQGAGANVLTF	TGTGCCAGCAGACCACAGGGGGCTGGGGCCAACGTCCTGACTTTC
TRBV4-3	-	-	TRBJ1-6	CASSQEGAASSYNSPLHF	TGCGCCAGCAGCCAAGAGGGGGCGGCGAGCTCCTATAATTCACCCCTCCACTTT
TRBV9	TRBD1	-	TRBJ2-6	CASSVPEGDRAGANVLTF	TGTGCCAGCAGCGTACCCGAGGGGGACAGGGCTGGGGCCAACGTCCTGACTTTC